The 8 T cell receptor beta chains given below trace back to one sample, sequenced in a study of kidney transplant recipient with SARS-CoV-2 infection. TCRdb ran MiXCR on the reads and lists one entry per CDR3 protein. The profile covers 250,000 or so distinct CDR3 sequences, with around 30% appearing a single time and less than 8.5% taken by the ten largest. Sequencing used a blood sample, obtained at baseline and on day 111 from a kidney transplant recipient. The receptors stem from a male patient aged 25-45 years who had COVID-19 and was a kidney transplant recipient. The graft donor may account for some of the T cells.

This chain uses TRBV7-9 with TRBJ1-1, with a possible D match to TRBD1 (5 bases). Germline values: CDR1 SEHNR, CDR2 FQNEAQ (reference sequence). The V gene lost 6 bases and the J gene lost 1 base, with 15 bases spanning the gap. The CDR3 covers 15 residues. CDR3 coding DNA: TGTGCCAGCAGTTTAAGCGGGGGGGGGAACACTGAAGCTTTCTTT. Its translation is CASSLSGGGNTEAFF.

At least ten counts were recorded for this clonotype. This sequence joins TRBV30 and TRBJ1-2; no reliable D call. Trimming removed 5 bases from V and 4 bases from J, with 23 bases in between. CDR1 and CDR2 (germline): GTSNPN, SVGIG (reference sequence). CDR3 size: 16 residues. The CDR3 loop is CAWPQVRYRKTYGYTF. The CDR3 bases are TGTGCCTGGCCACAAGTGCGTTATAGAAAGACCTATGGCTACACCTTC.

A note on this clonotype: A read error may explain this, as a much larger clone is one base away. This chain links TRBV30 with TRBJ2-7; D may be TRBD1 or TRBD2 (5 bases each). The V gene lost 2 bases and the J gene lost 6 bases, with 23 bases spanning the gap. Germline CDR1 reads GTSNPN; CDR2 reads SVGIG (reference sequence). This CDR3 contains 16 residues. The CDR3, as DNA: TGTGCCTGGAGTTCCCACCCCTCCAGCAGGGCGGGCGAGCAGTACTTC. Amino acids: CAWSSHPSSRAGEQYF.

As regards this clonotype: A much more abundant neighbour one base away suggests this may be a read error. The genes are TRBV6-2 or TRBV6-3 and TRBJ2-7; D unresolved. Between the trimmed V and J ends, which lost 2 bases and 2 bases, there was a span of 4 bases. The CDR3 extends over 12 amino acids. Germline CDR1 reads MNHEY; CDR2 reads SVGEGT. The CDR3 here is CASSYMTYEQYF. The DNA of the CDR3 is TGTGCCAGCAGTTACATGACCTACGAGCAGTACTTC.

This clonotype has at least ten counts. V and J are TRBV20-1 and TRBJ1-2; 8 nucleotides align to TRBD1. This CDR3 has 13 residues. The V gene's germline CDR1 is DFQATT and CDR2 SNEGSKA (reference sequence). V lost 5 bases to trimming and J lost 4 bases; unmatched junction nucleotides: 6. CDR3 bases: TGCAGTGCTCAGACAGGGGATCGCTATGGCTACACCTTC. Encoded protein: CSAQTGDRYGYTF.

With regard to this clonotype: The CDR3 does not close with the conserved phenylalanine or tryptophan, likely indicating a read error. The chain joins TRBV18 to TRBJ2-7; D is undetermined. Germline V gene data show CDR1 as KGHSH and CDR2 as LQKENI. This CDR3 has 13 amino acids. The CDR3 DNA reads as TGTGCCAGCTTACCACTGGGAACGGACGAGCAGTACCTC. Encoded protein: CASLPLGTDEQYL.

This clonotype was detected many times. The rearrangement links TRBV20-1 to TRBJ2-2, with 8 bases lining up with TRBD2. Germline trimming cut 5 bases from V and 1 base from J; bases unmatched to any gene: 12. The CDR3 length is 17 residues. Germline CDR1 DFQATT, CDR2 SNEGSKA (reference sequence). CDR3 loop: CSAPLFSGTLNTGELFF. CDR3 DNA sequence: TGCAGTGCTCCCCTATTTAGCGGGACCTTGAACACCGGGGAGCTGTTTTTT.

This clonotype was recorded a few times. The chain combines TRBV6-4 with TRBJ2-3, with D perhaps TRBD2 (7 bases). Per germline, CDR1 MRHNA and CDR2 SNTAGT. The CDR3 loop spans 16 amino acids. V gave up 0 bases and J gave up 4 bases, with 14 bases separating them. CDR3 sequence: CASSDSGGAGADTQYF. The CDR3 DNA is TGTGCCAGCAGTGACTCTGGGGGGGCGGGGGCAGATACGCAGTATTTT.